What follows is one TCR beta chain and its context. Antigen: not known. TCRdb's copy holds only in-frame clones and misses some; the assay was immunoSEQ multiplex PCR. The table has roughly 50,000 clones, nearly 80% seen once. The CDR3 spans 10 residues. The germline CDR1 and CDR2 sequences are SQVTM and ANQGSEA. V lost 3 bases, J lost 5 bases, and 4 bases lay in between. This entry belongs to a study of T cells in tumors after PD-1 blockade. Study-level information: A subset received ongoing vismodegib 150 mg daily alongside anti-PD-1 therapy. Study-wide points: About 41% of tumor TCR clonotypes were also found in blood.

The TCR sequence derives from a human donor with basal cell carcinoma. The specimen comprised PBMCs, sampled before anti-PD-1 treatment. The chain uses TRBV29-1 and TRBJ1-2, with unresolved D. The CDR3 DNA sequence: TGCAGCGTTGATACGTATGGCTACACCTTC. It translates to CSVDTYGYTF.